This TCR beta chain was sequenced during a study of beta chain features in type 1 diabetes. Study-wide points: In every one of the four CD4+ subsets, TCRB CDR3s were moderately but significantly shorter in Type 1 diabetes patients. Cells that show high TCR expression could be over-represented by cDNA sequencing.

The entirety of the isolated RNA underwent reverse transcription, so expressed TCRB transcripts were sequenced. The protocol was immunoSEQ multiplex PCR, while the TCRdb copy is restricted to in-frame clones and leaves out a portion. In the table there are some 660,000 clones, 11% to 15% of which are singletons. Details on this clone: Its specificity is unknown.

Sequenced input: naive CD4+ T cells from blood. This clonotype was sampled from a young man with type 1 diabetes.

The CDR3: CAWSVWDRGYEQYF. For the CDR3, the DNA is TGTGCCTGGAGTGTATGGGACAGGGGATACGAGCAGTACTTC. The chain combines TRBV30 with TRBJ2-7, with 10 bases that match TRBD1. J was trimmed by 4 bases and V by 0 bases; bases with no gene match: 3. The CDR3 is 14 residues long. Germline CDR1 is GTSNPN and CDR2 is SVGIG (reference sequence).